This TCR beta chain appears in the sequencing data of a study of shared clonotypes between healthy human individuals. An approximately 200 ng quantity of DNA, about 30,000 T cell genomes, went into the sorted-subset replicate PCRs. TCRdb's copy holds only in-frame clones and misses some; the assay was immunoSEQ multiplex PCR. Altogether 1.5 million to 2.5 million clones are present, over 85% being singletons, with the ten largest covering less than 1.5%. The CDR3 loop spans 13 amino acids. The V end lost 3 bases, the J end lost 6 bases, and 9 bases lay between the germline ends. CDR1 and CDR2 from the germline V gene are MDHEN and SYDVKM. The naive CD8 fraction comprised CD45RO-negative cells positively selected for CCR7 and excluded terminally differentiated effector memory CD45RA+ cells. Each sample came from a Caucasian adult donor living in Nashville, Tennessee.

This chain uses TRBV28 with TRBJ2-1; perhaps TRBD1 as D (6 bases). Sequenced material: naive CD8+ T cells sorted from blood. The TCR was taken from a man aged 18 to 30 in good health. CDR3 loop: CASSFFRGNEQFF. The CDR3 DNA is TGTGCCAGCAGTTTTTTCAGGGGCAATGAGCAGTTCTTC.